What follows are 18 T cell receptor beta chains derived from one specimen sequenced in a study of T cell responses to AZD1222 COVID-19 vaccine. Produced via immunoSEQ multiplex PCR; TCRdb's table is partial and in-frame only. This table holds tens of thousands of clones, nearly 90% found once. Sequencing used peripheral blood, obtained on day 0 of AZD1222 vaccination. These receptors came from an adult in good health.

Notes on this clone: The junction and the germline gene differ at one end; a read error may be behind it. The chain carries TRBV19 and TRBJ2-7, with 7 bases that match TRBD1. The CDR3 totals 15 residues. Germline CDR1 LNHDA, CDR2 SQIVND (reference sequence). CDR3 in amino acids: CASSIGTGAPYKQYF. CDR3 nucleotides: TGTGCCAGTAGTATAGGGACAGGAGCCCCCTACAAGCAGTACTTC.

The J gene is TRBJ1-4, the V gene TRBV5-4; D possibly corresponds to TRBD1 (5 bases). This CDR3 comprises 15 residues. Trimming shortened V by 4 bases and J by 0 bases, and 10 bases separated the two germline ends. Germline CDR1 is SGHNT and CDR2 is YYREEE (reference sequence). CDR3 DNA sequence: TGTGCCAGCAGCCCGACAGCTGCAACTAATGAAAAACTGTTTTTT. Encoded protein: CASSPTAATNEKLFF.

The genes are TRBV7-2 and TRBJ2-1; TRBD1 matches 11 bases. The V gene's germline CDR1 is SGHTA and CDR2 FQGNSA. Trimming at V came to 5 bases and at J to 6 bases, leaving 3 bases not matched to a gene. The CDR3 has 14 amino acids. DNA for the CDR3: TGTGCCAGCAGCCCGGACAGGGGGCGCAATGAGCAGTTCTTC. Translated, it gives CASSPDRGRNEQFF.

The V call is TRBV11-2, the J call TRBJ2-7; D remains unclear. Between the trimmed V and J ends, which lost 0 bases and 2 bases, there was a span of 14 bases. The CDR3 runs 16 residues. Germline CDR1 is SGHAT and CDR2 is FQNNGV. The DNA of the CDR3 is TGTGCCAGCAGCTTAGATCCTAACCCTTCCGCCTACGAGCAGTACTTC. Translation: CASSLDPNPSAYEQYF.

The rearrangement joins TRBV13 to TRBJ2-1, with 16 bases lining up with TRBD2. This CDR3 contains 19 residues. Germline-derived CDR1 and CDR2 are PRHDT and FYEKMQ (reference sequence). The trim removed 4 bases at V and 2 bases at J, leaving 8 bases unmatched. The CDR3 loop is CASSSPGTSGGAAYNEQFF. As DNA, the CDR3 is TGTGCCAGCAGCTCCCCCGGGACTAGCGGGGGGGCCGCCTACAATGAGCAGTTCTTC.

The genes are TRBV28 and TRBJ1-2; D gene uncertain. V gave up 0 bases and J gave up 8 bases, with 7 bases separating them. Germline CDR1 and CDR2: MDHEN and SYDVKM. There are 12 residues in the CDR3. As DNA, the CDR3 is TGTGCCAGCAGTTTATGGGGTGAGGGCTACACCTTC. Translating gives CASSLWGEGYTF.

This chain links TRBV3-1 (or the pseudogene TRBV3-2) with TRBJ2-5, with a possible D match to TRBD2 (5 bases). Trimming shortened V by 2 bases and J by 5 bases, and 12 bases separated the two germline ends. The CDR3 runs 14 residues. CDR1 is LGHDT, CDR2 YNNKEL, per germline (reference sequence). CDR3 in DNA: TGTGCCAGCAGCCAATCCGGACTTTATGAGACCCAGTACTTC. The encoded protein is CASSQSGLYETQYF.

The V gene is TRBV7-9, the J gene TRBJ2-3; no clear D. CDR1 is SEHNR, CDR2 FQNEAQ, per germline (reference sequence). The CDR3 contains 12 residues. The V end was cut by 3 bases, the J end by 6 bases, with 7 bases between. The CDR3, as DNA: TGTGCCAGCAGCTTGCCATCCGATACGCAGTATTTT. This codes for CASSLPSDTQYF. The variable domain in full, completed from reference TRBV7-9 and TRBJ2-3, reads DTGVSQNPRHKITKRGQNVTFRCDPISEHNRLYWYRQTLGQGPEFLTYFQNEAQLEKSRLLSDRFSAERPKGSFSTLEIQRTEQGDSAMYLCASSLPSDTQYFGPGTRLTVL.

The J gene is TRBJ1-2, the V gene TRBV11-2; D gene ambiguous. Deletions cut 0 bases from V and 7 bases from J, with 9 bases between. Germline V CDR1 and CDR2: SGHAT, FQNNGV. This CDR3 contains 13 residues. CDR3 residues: CASSLDPGSGYTF. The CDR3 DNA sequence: TGTGCCAGCAGCTTAGATCCGGGGTCTGGCTACACCTTC.

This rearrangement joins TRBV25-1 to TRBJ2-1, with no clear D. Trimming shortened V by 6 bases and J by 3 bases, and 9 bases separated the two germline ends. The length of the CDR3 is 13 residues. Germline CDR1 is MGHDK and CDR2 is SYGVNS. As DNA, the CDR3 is TGTGCCAGCAGGGGGTTCAGCTACAATGAGCAGTTCTTC. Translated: CASRGFSYNEQFF.

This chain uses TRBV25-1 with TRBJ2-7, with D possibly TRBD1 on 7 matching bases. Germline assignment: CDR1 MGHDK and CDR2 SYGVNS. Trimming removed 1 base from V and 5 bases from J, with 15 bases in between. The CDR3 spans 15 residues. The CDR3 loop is CASSELGGGGHEQYF. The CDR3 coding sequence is TGTGCCAGCAGTGAATTAGGAGGGGGCGGCCACGAGCAGTACTTC.

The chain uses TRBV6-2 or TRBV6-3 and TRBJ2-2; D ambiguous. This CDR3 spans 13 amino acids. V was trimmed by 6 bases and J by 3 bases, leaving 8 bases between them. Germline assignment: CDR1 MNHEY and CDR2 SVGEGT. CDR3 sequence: CASSGTYTGELFF. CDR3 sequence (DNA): TGTGCCAGCAGCGGCACATACACCGGGGAGCTGTTTTTT.

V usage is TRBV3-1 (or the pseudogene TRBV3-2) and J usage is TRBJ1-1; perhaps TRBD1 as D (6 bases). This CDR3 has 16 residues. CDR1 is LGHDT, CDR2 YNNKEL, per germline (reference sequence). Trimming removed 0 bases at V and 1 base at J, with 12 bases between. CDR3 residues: CASSQEPGQANTEAFF. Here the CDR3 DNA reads TGTGCCAGCAGCCAAGAACCGGGACAAGCGAACACTGAAGCTTTCTTT.

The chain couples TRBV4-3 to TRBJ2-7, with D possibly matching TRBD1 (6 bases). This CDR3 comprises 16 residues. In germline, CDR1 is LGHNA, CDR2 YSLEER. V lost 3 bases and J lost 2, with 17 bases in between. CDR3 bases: TGCGCCAGCAGCCACTCAGCGACAGGCGAGACCTACGAGCAGTACTTC. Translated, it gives CASSHSATGETYEQYF.

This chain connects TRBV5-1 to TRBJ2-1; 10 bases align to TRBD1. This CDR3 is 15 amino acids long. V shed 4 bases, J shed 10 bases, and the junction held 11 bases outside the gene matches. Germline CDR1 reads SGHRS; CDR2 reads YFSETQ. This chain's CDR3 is CASSIGQTGGREQFF. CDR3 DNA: TGCGCCAGCAGCATAGGTCAGACAGGGGGCAGAGAGCAGTTCTTC.

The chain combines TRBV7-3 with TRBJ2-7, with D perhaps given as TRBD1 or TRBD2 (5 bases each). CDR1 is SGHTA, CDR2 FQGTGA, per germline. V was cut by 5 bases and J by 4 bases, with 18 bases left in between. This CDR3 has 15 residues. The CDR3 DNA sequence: TGTGCCAGCAGCGTAAACGTGGGACCACAGTACGAGCAGTACTTC. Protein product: CASSVNVGPQYEQYF.

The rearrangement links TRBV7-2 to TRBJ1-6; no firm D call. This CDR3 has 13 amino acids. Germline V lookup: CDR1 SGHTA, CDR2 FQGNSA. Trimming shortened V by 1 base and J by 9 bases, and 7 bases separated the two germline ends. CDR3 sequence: CASSLVSSSPLHF. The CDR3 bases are TGTGCCAGCAGCTTAGTCAGCAGTTCACCCCTCCACTTT.

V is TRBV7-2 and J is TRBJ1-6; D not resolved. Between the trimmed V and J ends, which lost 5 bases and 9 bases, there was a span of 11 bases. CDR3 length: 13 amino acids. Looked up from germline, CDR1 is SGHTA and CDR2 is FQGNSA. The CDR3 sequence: CASSPGWRSPLHF. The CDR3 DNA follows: TGTGCCAGCAGCCCTGGATGGCGTTCACCCCTCCACTTT.